This record covers a single T cell receptor beta chain. Antigen unknown. This entry comes from a study of T cells in localized non-small cell lung cancer. Study-level findings and limits: Higher adjacent-lung clonality was associated with shorter survival. Heterogeneity remains possible because sequencing was limited to only one tumor region. Adjacent lung tissue had a median about 58 of the top 100 clones found in the tumor. Tumor trailed uninvolved adjacent lung in T cell clonality, which peaked there.

The CDR3 loop spans 16 amino acids. Trimming removed 4 bases from V and 0 bases from J, with 16 bases in between. CDR1 and CDR2 (germline): SGHTA, FQGNSA. This table comes from immunoSEQ multiplex PCR, and its TCRdb copy is limited to in-frame clones, with some not included. The sample includes 90,000 to 95,000 clones, around 90% of them seen just once. The TCR sequence derives from a man between 40 and 70 years old with stage I squamous cell lung carcinoma. Sample: peripheral blood, taken before any cancer treatment. V gene TRBV7-2 combines with J gene TRBJ2-7, with D maybe TRBD1 (6 bases). The CDR3 sequence: CASSYGTPLSSYEQYF. The DNA of the CDR3 is TGTGCCAGCAGCTACGGGACACCACTTAGCTCCTACGAGCAGTACTTC.